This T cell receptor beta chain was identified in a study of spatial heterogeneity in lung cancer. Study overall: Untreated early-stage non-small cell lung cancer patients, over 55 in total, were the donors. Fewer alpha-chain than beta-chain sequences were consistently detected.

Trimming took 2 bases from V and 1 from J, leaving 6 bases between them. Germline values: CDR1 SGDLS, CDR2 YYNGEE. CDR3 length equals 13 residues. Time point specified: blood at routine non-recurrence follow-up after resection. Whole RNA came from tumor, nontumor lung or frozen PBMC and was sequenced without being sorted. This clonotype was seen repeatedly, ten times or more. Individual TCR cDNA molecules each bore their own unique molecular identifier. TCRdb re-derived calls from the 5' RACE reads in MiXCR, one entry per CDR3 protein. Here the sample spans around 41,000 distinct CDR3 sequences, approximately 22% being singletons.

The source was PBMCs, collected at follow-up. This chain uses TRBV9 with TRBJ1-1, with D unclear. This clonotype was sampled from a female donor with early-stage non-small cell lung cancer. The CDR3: CASSVDTNTEAFF. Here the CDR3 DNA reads TGTGCCAGCAGCGTCGACACGAACACTGAAGCTTTCTTT.